This T cell receptor (beta chain) was profiled in a study of blood T cells in healthy people across ages. The CDR3 totals 11 residues. Germline V CDR1 and CDR2: SEHNR, FQNEAQ (reference sequence). Concerning this clonotype: A much larger clone lies one base from this, so it may be a read error.

Then a second PCR, running roughly 7 to 11 cycles, was carried out with a sample-barcoded 5' primer and a J-beta primer mix. Each sample yielded at least 3 million CDR3-containing paired-end reads. TCRdb processed the 5' RACE reads anew with MiXCR; each CDR3 protein has one entry. This sample carries some 370,000 distinct CDR3 sequences, roughly half of them seen once, and the ten largest clones take around 49%. This sequence joins TRBV7-9 and TRBJ1-2; D is uncertain. The sample was blood. The origin of this receptor is a man between 60 and 75 years old in good health. The CDR3 coding sequence is TGTGCCAACAGCCGGAACTATGGCTACACCTTC. Translation: CANSRNYGYTF.